This T cell receptor beta chain is from a study of cytomegalovirus exposure and HLA in healthy donors. Findings and caveats of the study: Among the most significant clusters, several appeared linked to common viral pathogens in a later analysis.

PCR used 60 Vbeta primers and 13 Jbeta primers. Clones were sequenced by immunoSEQ multiplex PCR, and TCRdb holds only the in-frame ones, with some missing. The profile shows 110,000 or so clones, roughly three quarters of them singletons. Notes on this clone: The target antigen is unknown.

Per the germline V gene, CDR1 is SGHAT and CDR2 is FQDESV (reference sequence). This CDR3 comprises 15 residues. The J segment lost 7 bases and the V segment lost 3 bases, leaving 10 bases of the junction unmatched. V usage is TRBV11-1 and J usage is TRBJ2-7; 9 bases are shared with TRBD1. Input material: PBMCs. The receptor was isolated from a man in his thirties or forties in good health and CMV-seronegative. CDR3 residues: CASSFEDRGGGEQYF. For the CDR3, the DNA is TGTGCCAGCAGCTTCGAGGACAGGGGAGGTGGGGAGCAGTACTTC.